This T cell receptor (beta chain) is from a study of cytomegalovirus exposure and HLA in healthy donors. About the research overall: The study's early data release held 80 million to 95 million unique TCRs from HLA-typed donors. Study outcomes and limitations: Follow-up analysis found HLA locus-dependent TCR association rates, highest for DRB1 and lowest for HLA-C. There were under 200 TCR beta chains listed as cytomegalovirus-associated.

This clone was counted a single time. As yet, its antigen is unknown. PCR was performed using 60 Vbeta and 13 Jbeta primers. Source study methods: Tens of millions of unique TCR beta chains, 10 million to 13 million of them shared, were counted by a later analysis. The method was immunoSEQ multiplex PCR; TCRdb's version includes in-frame clones alone and lacks a portion of them. V and J calls plus clone size are reproduced from that table; the DNA served to infer D and trimming. The data hold 150,000 to 200,000 clones, with approximately 84% observed a single time. The CDR3 consists of 13 residues. Germline assignment: CDR1 SGHNT and CDR2 YYREEE (reference sequence). Deletions cut 0 bases from V and 6 bases from J, with 10 bases between.

The TCR originated in a woman in her thirties in good health and CMV-seropositive. The V and J genes are TRBV5-4 and TRBJ2-7, with D possibly being TRBD2 (6 bases). Sequenced input: PBMCs. The CDR3 here is CASSLGGTPEQYF. The CDR3 DNA sequence: TGTGCCAGCAGCTTGGGGGGGACTCCCGAGCAGTACTTC.